This T cell receptor beta chain originates from a study of T cell changes during pregnancy in multiple sclerosis. The assay was immunoSEQ multiplex PCR, and TCRdb's table has in-frame clones only and misses some. The data hold tens of thousands of clones, with approximately 90% observed a single time. Germline V gene sequence: CDR1 MNHEY, CDR2 SVGAGI. V trimming: 7 bases; J trimming: 8 bases; junction bases outside the gene matches: 5. This CDR3 comprises 13 residues. The sample was CD4+ T cells from peripheral blood mononuclear cells, taken in the first trimester of pregnancy. The rearrangement uses TRBV6-5 and TRBJ2-1; 10 positions match TRBD1. The source of this sequence is a female donor with multiple sclerosis, enrolled in a pregnancy study. The CDR3 protein is CASTETGGDEQFF. For the CDR3, the DNA is TGTGCCAGCACAGAGACAGGGGGCGATGAGCAGTTCTTC.